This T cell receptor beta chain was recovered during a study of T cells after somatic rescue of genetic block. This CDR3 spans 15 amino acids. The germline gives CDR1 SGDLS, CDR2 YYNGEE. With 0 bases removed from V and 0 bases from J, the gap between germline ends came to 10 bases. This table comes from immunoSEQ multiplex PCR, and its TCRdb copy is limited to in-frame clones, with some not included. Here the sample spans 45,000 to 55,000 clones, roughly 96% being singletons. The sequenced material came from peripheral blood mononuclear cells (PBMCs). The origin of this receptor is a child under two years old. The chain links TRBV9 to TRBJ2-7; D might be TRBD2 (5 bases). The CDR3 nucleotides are TGTGCCAGCAGCGTAGGAGGGAGAAGCTCCTACGAGCAGTACTTC. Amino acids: CASSVGGRSSYEQYF. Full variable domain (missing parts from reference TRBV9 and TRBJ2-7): DSGVTQTPKHLITATGQRVTLRCSPRSGDLSVYWYQQSLDQGLQFLIQYYNGEERAKGNILERFSAQQFPDLHSELNLSSLELGDSALYFCASSVGGRSSYEQYFGPGTRLTVT.